This T cell receptor (beta chain) appears in the sequencing data of a study of cytomegalovirus exposure and HLA in healthy donors. General study findings and limits: The classifier, whose performance was assessed in both the original and validation cohorts, reportedly diagnosed cytomegalovirus status with high specificity and sensitivity.

Primers included in the PCR were 60 Vbeta and 13 Jbeta primers. Profiled with immunoSEQ multiplex PCR; TCRdb holds only in-frame clones, not every one. The sample carries more than 100,000 clones, 50% to 75% recorded once. Germline CDR1 GTSNPN, CDR2 SVGIG (reference sequence). The CDR3 is 13 residues long. V was cut by 1 base and J by 6 bases, with 12 bases left in between. Turning to this clone: Its antigen remains unidentified.

The sample taken for sequencing was PBMCs. The chain couples TRBV30 to TRBJ1-2, with D hard to call. The clonotype originates from a woman in her 40s in good health and CMV-seronegative. CDR3 DNA sequence: TGTGCCTGGAGTGGGGCAGGCTCTGATGGCTACACCTTC. It specifies CAWSGAGSDGYTF.